The clone carrying this T cell receptor (beta chain) was seen only a few times. Its antigen is currently unknown. This sample was taken from a study of T cells in Graves' hyperthyroidism and ophthalmopathy. Across the study: Any treatment followed the collection of peripheral blood at initial diagnosis.

Patients aged 18 to 65 had newly diagnosed hyperthyroidism lasting under 2 months. Germline loops: CDR1 SGHDT, CDR2 YYEEEE. The CDR3 totals 17 residues. The V and J ends lost 0 bases and 0 bases respectively, with 14 bases between them. Study outcomes and limitations: Ophthalmopathy was predicted by the model a median of around 5.9 months ahead of onset.

Using RNA transcripts as the source, TCR beta CDR3 regions were amplified. The HTBI primer set drove a first-round RT-PCR of the TCR CDR3. One entry per CDR3 protein results from TCRdb running MiXCR on the multiplex PCR reads. The sample carries fewer than 800,000 distinct CDR3 sequences, roughly 15% recorded once. The source of this sequence is a man aged 18 to 35 with Graves' hyperthyroidism. Material: blood. The J gene is TRBJ2-3, the V gene TRBV5-6; weak D call: TRBD2 (6 bases). Here the CDR3 reads CASSLGGTSRSTDTQYF. CDR3 nucleotides: TGTGCCAGCAGCTTGGGGGGCACTAGCCGAAGCACAGATACGCAGTATTTT. The variable domain in full, completed from reference TRBV5-6 and TRBJ2-3, reads DAGVTQSPTHLIKTRGQQVTLRCSPKSGHDTVSWYQQALGQGPQFIFQYYEEEERQRGNFPDRFSGHQFPNYSSELNVNALLLGDSALYLCASSLGGTSRSTDTQYFGPGTRLTVL.